The clone carrying this TCR beta chain was observed at least ten times. The data were taken from a study of early T cells in non-severe SARS-CoV-2 infection. TCRdb re-derived calls from the 5' RACE reads in MiXCR, one entry per CDR3 protein. The repertoire holds 55,000 to 65,000 distinct CDR3 sequences, with around 15% as singletons. CDR3 length: 14 amino acids. V lost 6 bases, J lost 4 bases, and 13 bases lay in between. CDR1 and CDR2 (germline): SNHLY, FYNNEI. This clonotype was sampled from an adult who was a healthcare worker with PCR-confirmed SARS-CoV-2 infection or an uninfected control (not recorded which). The sequenced sample was whole blood, obtained at baseline. The V and J genes are TRBV2 and TRBJ1-5; D remains unclear. CDR3 loop: CASSLNHGNQPQHF. The CDR3 coding sequence is TGTGCCAGCAGCTTGAACCATGGGAATCAGCCCCAGCATTTT.